These T cell receptor beta chains were read from a single sample in a study of monozygotic twins with inflammatory bowel disease. Reanalyzing the 5' RACE reads, TCRdb keeps one entry per CDR3 protein, without DNA. There are roughly 320,000 distinct CDR3 sequences in the sample, with roughly 5.2% held by the top ten. The sample taken for sequencing was blood. The source of these receptors is a human donor with ulcerative colitis or Crohn's disease, or a healthy co-twin of an affected twin (not recorded which). CDR3s include the opening cysteine and the closing phenylalanine or tryptophan. Fields, in order: J gene, V gene, CDR3 protein.

j_call: TRBJ1-2
v_call: TRBV3-1
cdr3_aa: CASSQEGNYGYTF

j_call: TRBJ2-2
v_call: TRBV9
cdr3_aa: CASSPAGFGELFF

j_call: TRBJ2-6
v_call: TRBV20-1
cdr3_aa: CSASPLNSGANVLTF

j_call: TRBJ2-3
v_call: TRBV5-1
cdr3_aa: CASSPGEALDTQYF

j_call: TRBJ2-1
v_call: TRBV11-2
cdr3_aa: CASSEGLASLFF

j_call: TRBJ1-5
v_call: TRBV11-2
cdr3_aa: CASSLVSGQPQHF

j_call: TRBJ2-3
v_call: TRBV11-2
cdr3_aa: CASSLGGLAGGLTDTQYF

j_call: TRBJ2-7
v_call: TRBV7-9
cdr3_aa: CASSSQRELYEQNF

j_call: TRBJ1-1
v_call: TRBV6-2/TRBV6-3
cdr3_aa: CASSFPSTEAFF

j_call: TRBJ2-7
v_call: TRBV14
cdr3_aa: CASSQLTRSSYEQYF

j_call: TRBJ2-2
v_call: TRBV12-5
cdr3_aa: CASGLEVTGELFF

j_call: TRBJ2-2
v_call: TRBV20-1
cdr3_aa: CSAKSGSGTGELFF

j_call: TRBJ2-3
v_call: TRBV20-1
cdr3_aa: CSASFGGSTDTQYF

j_call: TRBJ2-3
v_call: TRBV5-1
cdr3_aa: CASSFGGGSRTDTQYF

j_call: TRBJ2-7
v_call: TRBV12-3/TRBV12-4
cdr3_aa: CASSLYAYEQYF

j_call: TRBJ2-2
v_call: TRBV7-2
cdr3_aa: CASSTDRGELFF

j_call: TRBJ2-1
v_call: TRBV7-2
cdr3_aa: CASSFGGGRYNEQFF

j_call: TRBJ2-7
v_call: TRBV2
cdr3_aa: CASIGGGYEQYF

j_call: TRBJ1-5
v_call: TRBV28
cdr3_aa: CASTLTGGIGNQPQHF

j_call: TRBJ2-3
v_call: TRBV24-1
cdr3_aa: CATTGPGQGATDTQYF

j_call: TRBJ2-5
v_call: TRBV10-3
cdr3_aa: CAISGKRQGRETQYF

j_call: TRBJ2-7
v_call: TRBV30
cdr3_aa: CAWSVRGFEQYF

j_call: TRBJ2-6
v_call: TRBV19
cdr3_aa: CATRTGGAGANVLTF

j_call: TRBJ2-1
v_call: TRBV20-1
cdr3_aa: CSARDTRAGVAYNEQFF

j_call: TRBJ2-7
v_call: TRBV29-1
cdr3_aa: CSVDTSGGYEQYF

j_call: TRBJ2-2
v_call: TRBV5-1
cdr3_aa: CASSLGGGSWTGELFF

j_call: TRBJ1-5
v_call: TRBV25-1
cdr3_aa: CASSTMLGEWPQHF

j_call: TRBJ1-2
v_call: TRBV6-2/TRBV6-3
cdr3_aa: CASSTGLANYGYTF

j_call: TRBJ2-7
v_call: TRBV20-1
cdr3_aa: CSAPERVTSEQYF

j_call: TRBJ1-5
v_call: TRBV6-2/TRBV6-3
cdr3_aa: CASSYSPFQPQHF

j_call: TRBJ2-7
v_call: TRBV6-1
cdr3_aa: CASSGHRATYEQYF

j_call: TRBJ2-7
v_call: TRBV5-1
cdr3_aa: CASSRQQGSSYEQYF

j_call: TRBJ1-3
v_call: TRBV3-1
cdr3_aa: CASSQGPVSGNTIYF

j_call: TRBJ2-3
v_call: TRBV20-1
cdr3_aa: CSARGGTSGETDTQYF

j_call: TRBJ2-5
v_call: TRBV4-3
cdr3_aa: CASSQDRATGAQYF

j_call: TRBJ2-4
v_call: TRBV9
cdr3_aa: CASSVEGPLGIQYF

j_call: TRBJ2-5
v_call: TRBV12-3/TRBV12-4
cdr3_aa: CASTGAAQETQYF

j_call: TRBJ1-1
v_call: TRBV19
cdr3_aa: CASSPGPTNWLGTEAFF

j_call: TRBJ2-1
v_call: TRBV20-1
cdr3_aa: CSAPESGPYNEQFF

j_call: TRBJ2-7
v_call: TRBV6-5
cdr3_aa: CASSYFPTFGPRYEQYF

j_call: TRBJ1-1
v_call: TRBV5-6
cdr3_aa: CASSGWDRDNAEAFF

j_call: TRBJ2-1
v_call: TRBV7-3
cdr3_aa: CASSLGGTSGNEQFF

j_call: TRBJ2-5
v_call: TRBV24-1
cdr3_aa: CATSDPTQVGGTQYF